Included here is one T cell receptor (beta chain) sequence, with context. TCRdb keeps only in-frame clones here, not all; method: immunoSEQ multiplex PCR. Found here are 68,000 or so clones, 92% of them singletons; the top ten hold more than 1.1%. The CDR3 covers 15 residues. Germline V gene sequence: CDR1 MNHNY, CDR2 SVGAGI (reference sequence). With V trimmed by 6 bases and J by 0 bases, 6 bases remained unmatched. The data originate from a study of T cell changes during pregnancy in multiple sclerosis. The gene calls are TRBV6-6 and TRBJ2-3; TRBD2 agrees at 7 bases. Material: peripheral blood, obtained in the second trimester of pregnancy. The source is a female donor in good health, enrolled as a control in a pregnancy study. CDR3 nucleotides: TGTGCCAGCAGCGGAGCGGGACGTAGCACAGATACGCAGTATTTT. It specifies CASSGAGRSTDTQYF.